The 7 T cell receptor beta chains below come from one sample, sequenced in a study of tumor-infiltrating lymphocytes in primary liver carcinoma (dated by TCRdb to 2016 to 2017). Sequencing instrument: Illumina HiSeq 2500. TCRbeta-specific cDNA was reverse-transcribed from 500 ng total RNA using a constant-region primer and ProtoScript II reverse transcriptase. The TCRbeta libraries were prepared through three rounds of nested multiplex PCR following a slightly modified ARM-PCR procedure. Multiplex TRBV1-TRBV30 forward primers and a Cbeta reverse primer were used in the first two PCR rounds, each of which was run for roughly 9 cycles. TCRdb passed the public sequencing reads through fastp at Q25 and MiXCR, retaining productive beta sequences. Every entry covers one CDR3 protein and lists the most common genes and DNA from its rows. The sample includes some 190,000 distinct CDR3 sequences, with 50% to 75% observed a single time. Approximately 65% of the sample goes to the ten largest clones.

Blood RNA was extracted from unsorted whole blood using TRIzol reagent, and germline DNA was obtained with the DNeasy Blood & Tissue kit. Sequenced sample: peripheral blood. The origin of the receptors is a man aged 35-49 years with primary liver carcinoma and hepatitis B virus infection.

Concerning this clonotype: Its ends do not fully match the called genes, so a read error is possible. The gene calls are TRBV11-3 and TRBJ2-1; 8 bases agree with TRBD2. This CDR3 contains 17 residues. Per the germline V gene, CDR1 is SGHNT and CDR2 is YENEEA. This CDR3 reads CASSPSSGGRYRGVQFF. The CDR3 nucleotides read TGTGCAAGCAGCCCTTCCTCGGGGGGGAGGTATCGAGGTGTGCAGTTCTTC.

V and J are TRBV30 and TRBJ2-3; no clear D gene. The CDR3 sequence is 12 residues long. The germline V and J ends were trimmed by 0 bases and 3 bases, with 4 bases remaining between them. The germline V gene has CDR1 GTSNPN and CDR2 SVGIG (reference sequence). CDR3 region: CAWSVHTDTQYF. The CDR3 DNA reads as TGTGCCTGGAGTGTTCATACAGATACGCAGTATTTT.

Written as DNA, the CDR3 is TGTGCCAGCAGCTTAGCGCAACTAGCGGGAGTAGATGAGCAGTTCTTC. It is translated as CASSLAQLAGVDEQFF. The chain recombines TRBV7-8 with TRBJ2-1; 11 bases line up with TRBD2. Trimming cost V 0 bases and J 8 bases; bases outside gene matches: 6. The CDR3 has 16 residues. Germline lookup yields CDR1 SGHVS and CDR2 FQNEAQ.

The chain links TRBV7-8 to TRBJ1-1, with D maybe TRBD1 (5 bases). The CDR3 is 13 residues long. Trimming left V 1 base short and J 4 bases short, with 7 bases between. Germline V gene sequence: CDR1 SGHVS, CDR2 FQNEAQ. CDR3: CASSLEGRTEAFF. CDR3 coding DNA: TGTGCCAGCAGCTTAGAGGGACGCACTGAAGCTTTCTTT.

With respect to this clonotype: A much larger clone lies one base from this, so it may be a read error. The chain carries TRBV11-2 and TRBJ1-2; unclear D gene. V was cut by 5 bases and J by 6 bases, with 22 bases left in between. Germline CDR1 reads SGHAT; CDR2 reads FQNNGV. The CDR3 is 16 amino acids. The CDR3 sequence: CASSHQVSQERNGYTF. Written as DNA, the CDR3 is TGTGCCAGCAGCCATCAAGTCTCGCAGGAACGTAATGGCTACACCTTC.

This clonotype appeared a single time. Possible read error: a much larger clone is one base away. This chain joins TRBV29-1 and TRBJ2-7, with TRBD1 matching over 9 bases. The CDR3 consists of 13 residues. CDR1 is SQVTM and CDR2 is ANQGSEA in the germline V gene. The trim removed 5 bases at V and 1 base at J, leaving 3 bases unmatched. CDR3 protein: CSVRTGASYEQYF. In DNA, the CDR3 is TGCAGCGTTCGGACAGGGGCTTCCTACGAGCAGTACTTC.

This clonotype was counted many times. This chain joins TRBV11-2 and TRBJ1-1; 7 nucleotides match TRBD1. The CDR3 contains 12 residues. The ends lost 1 base at V and 8 bases at J; junction bases unmatched: 1. The germline V gene has CDR1 SGHAT and CDR2 FQNNGV. The CDR3 nucleotides read TGTGCCAGCAGCTTAGGAGGGGGCGAAGCTTTCTTT. Amino acids: CASSLGGGEAFF.